The 15 T cell receptor beta chains below were found in one sample sequenced in a study of T cell repertoires in ileal Crohn's disease. The repertoire was sequenced with immunoSEQ multiplex PCR; TCRdb's copy has only in-frame clones and lacks some. The sample carries 15,000 to 20,000 clones, approximately 82% recorded once. Sequencing used ileal tissue. Source of these receptors: an adult with Crohn's disease.

The V call is TRBV4-1, the J call TRBJ2-5; tentative D call: TRBD2 (5 bases). CDR3 length equals 17 residues. Trimming removed 0 bases from V and 5 bases from J, with 19 bases in between. Germline V lookup: CDR1 MGHRA, CDR2 YSYEKL. As DNA, the CDR3 is TGCGCCAGCAGCCAAGATCTGGGCCGACCCCGAGGGGAGACCCAGTACTTC. It is translated as CASSQDLGRPRGETQYF.

V gene TRBV7-2 combines with J gene TRBJ2-7; possible D gene TRBD1, 7 bases. The V and J ends lost 5 bases and 6 bases respectively, with 14 bases between them. Germline CDR1 SGHTA, CDR2 FQGNSA. The CDR3 is made up of 13 amino acids. The CDR3 region is CASSQGQEGEQYF. DNA for the CDR3: TGTGCCAGCAGCCAAGGACAGGAGGGCGAGCAGTACTTC.

This clone came up a few times. V usage is TRBV7-2 and J usage is TRBJ2-5; TRBD2 matches 7 bases. CDR1 is SGHTA and CDR2 is FQGNSA in the germline V gene. There are 14 residues in the CDR3. Unmatched junction bases numbered 7, after V lost 4 bases and J lost 5 bases. For the CDR3, the DNA is TGTGCCAGCAGCTATCACGGGGGAGGGGAGACCCAGTACTTC. This codes for CASSYHGGGETQYF.

On this clone: The same CDR3 also results from other DNA sequences found in this sample. The chain employs TRBV5-1 and TRBJ2-2; 9 bases align to TRBD1. The CDR3 is made up of 16 amino acids. The germline V gene has CDR1 SGHRS and CDR2 YFSETQ. The V and J ends lost 5 bases and 1 base, in that order; junction bases with no gene match: 6. The CDR3 DNA reads TGCGCCAGCAGTTGGGACAGGGCGAGGAACACCGGGGAGCTGTTTTTT. This sequence encodes CASSWDRARNTGELFF.

V is TRBV6-6 and J is TRBJ2-5, with a possible D match to TRBD1 (6 bases). V was clipped by 5 bases and J by 1 base, with 14 bases between them. Germline loops: CDR1 MNHNY, CDR2 SVGAGI (reference sequence). The CDR3 sequence is 15 residues long. The CDR3 region has the DNA TGTGCCAGCAGTACGACCCAGGGGCCCCAAGAGACCCAGTACTTC. Translated, it gives CASSTTQGPQETQYF.

This clone was seen more than once but under ten times. The rearrangement uses TRBV29-1 and TRBJ1-1, with D tentatively TRBD1 (6 bases). The CDR3 sequence is 15 residues long. Trimming left V 6 bases short and J 0 bases short, with 17 bases between. The germline gives CDR1 SQVTM, CDR2 ANQGSEA. CDR3 in DNA: TGCAGCGTCTTAGGACAGTATGACTTGAACACTGAAGCTTTCTTT. This gives the protein CSVLGQYDLNTEAFF.

The chain uses TRBV7-8 and TRBJ1-1; 7 bases are a match to TRBD1. Germline trimming cut 1 base from V and 12 bases from J; bases unmatched to any gene: 5. Looked up from germline, CDR1 is SGHVS and CDR2 is FQNEAQ. The CDR3 extends over 12 amino acids. The chain's CDR3 is CASSLDRGRPFF. The CDR3 DNA follows: TGTGCCAGCAGCTTAGACAGGGGTAGGCCTTTCTTT.

The rearrangement joins TRBV29-1 to TRBJ2-3, with 9 bases matching TRBD2. The CDR3 is 15 residues long. J was trimmed by 4 bases and V by 1 base; bases with no gene match: 6. Germline CDR1 reads SQVTM; CDR2 reads ANQGSEA. DNA of the CDR3: TGCAGCGTTGAAGGAGGTAGCGGGGGCGCAGATACGCAGTATTTT. This gives the protein CSVEGGSGGADTQYF.

The rearrangement uses TRBV4-1 and TRBJ1-6; D not resolved. Germline assignment: CDR1 MGHRA and CDR2 YSYEKL. This CDR3 region has 14 residues. V lost 0 bases to trimming and J lost 9 bases, with 9 bases between them. Here the CDR3 reads CASSQDRGFSPLHF. The CDR3 nucleotides read TGCGCCAGCAGCCAAGATCGAGGATTTTCACCCCTCCACTTT.

The chain couples TRBV6-6 to TRBJ2-7, with TRBD2 matching 9 bases. The germline CDR1 and CDR2 sequences are MNHNY and SVGAGI (reference sequence). V gave up 2 bases and J gave up 6 bases; unmatched junction bases: 11. The CDR3 spans 16 residues. The DNA for the CDR3 is TGTGCCAGCAGTTACACGATGGGGCGGGGGGGGTTCGAGCAGTACTTC. Protein: CASSYTMGRGGFEQYF.

CDR3 sequence reads: CASSPWDSGLYEQYF. DNA for the CDR3: TGTGCCAGCAGTCCATGGGACAGCGGGCTCTACGAGCAGTACTTC. The chain is built from TRBV27 and TRBJ2-7; weak D call: TRBD1 (7 bases). This CDR3 has 15 amino acids. V was shortened by 5 bases and J by 3 bases, with 17 bases between the two germline ends. The germline V gene has CDR1 MNHEY and CDR2 SMNVEV (reference sequence).

A few counts support this clone. The rearrangement joins TRBV7-8 to TRBJ1-1, with TRBD1 matching over 7 bases. Losses at the gene ends were 5 bases for V and 1 base for J; bases not matched to a gene: 7. This CDR3 comprises 15 residues. Germline CDR1 is SGHVS and CDR2 is FQNEAQ. In DNA, the CDR3 is TGTGCCAGCAGCCCCCACAGGGGTGGGAACACTGAAGCTTTCTTT. Protein sequence: CASSPHRGGNTEAFF.

The V call is TRBV19, the J call TRBJ1-5; D unclear. Germline V gives CDR1 LNHDA, CDR2 SQIVND (reference sequence). Deletions cut 4 bases from V and 4 bases from J, with 8 bases between. CDR3 length: 13 amino acids. The CDR3 DNA sequence: TGTGCCAGTAGTAAGGCGGGTAATCAGCCCCAGCATTTT. This encodes CASSKAGNQPQHF. Together with reference TRBV19 and TRBJ1-5, the CDR3 gives the full variable domain: DGGITQSPKYLFRKEGQNVTLSCEQNLNHDAMYWYRQDPGQGLRLIYYSQIVNDFQKGDIAEGYSVSREKKESFPLTVTSAQKNPTAFYLCASSKAGNQPQHFGDGTRLSIL.

The chain combines TRBV11-2 with TRBJ2-4; D is perhaps TRBD1 (5 bases). This CDR3 region has 16 residues. Trimming removed 0 bases at V and 2 bases at J, with 11 bases between. CDR1 and CDR2 (germline): SGHAT, FQNNGV. As DNA, the CDR3 is TGTGCCAGCAGCTTAGATCCATCAGGGTCCAAAAACATTCAGTACTTC. Translating gives CASSLDPSGSKNIQYF. The full variable domain, rest sourced from reference TRBV11-2 and TRBJ2-4, is EAGVAQSPRYKIIEKRQSVAFWCNPISGHATLYWYQQILGQGPKLLIQFQNNGVVDDSQLPKDRFSAERLKGVDSTLKIQPAKLEDSAVYLCASSLDPSGSKNIQYFGAGTRLSVL.

The chain recombines TRBV9 with TRBJ1-6, with 7 nucleotides matching TRBD1. This CDR3 spans 13 amino acids. V gave up 7 bases and J gave up 7 bases; unmatched junction bases: 5. Looked up from germline, CDR1 is SGDLS and CDR2 is YYNGEE. The DNA for the CDR3 is TGTGCCAGCCAGGGGGTCGAGAATTCACCCCTCCACTTT. This sequence encodes CASQGVENSPLHF.